This T cell receptor beta chain was sequenced in a study of T-cell reconstitution after alpha-beta-depleted transplantation in children. It was with unique molecular identifiers that the TCRbeta library was prepared. Each CDR3 protein gets one entry after TCRdb re-called the PCR reads with MiXCR. The sample holds around 200,000 distinct CDR3 sequences, over 15% seen once. The CDR3 runs to 12 residues. Trimming removed 3 bases from V and 4 bases from J, with 4 bases in between. CDR1 MGHDK and CDR2 SYGVNS come from the germline V gene. Source: PBMCs, mostly from graft donor cells, taken 360 days after TCRalphabeta/CD19-depleted stem cell transplant. This clonotype was sampled from a male patient aged 2-10 years who had a stem cell transplant for acute lymphoblastic leukemia, so the T cells may come from the graft donor. This chain uses TRBV25-1 with TRBJ1-5; D ambiguous. CDR3 sequence reads: CASSDPNQPQHF. The CDR3 DNA is TGTGCCAGCAGTGACCCGAATCAGCCCCAGCATTTT.